Listed here are 30 T cell receptor beta chains from one sample, sequenced in a study of shared clonotypes between healthy human individuals. Using immunoSEQ multiplex PCR, the repertoire was profiled, and TCRdb retains in-frame clones only, with some absent. The sample shows about 490,000 clones, 81% of them seen only once. The sequenced material came from PBMCs. These receptors originate from a woman aged 40 to 50 in good health. Some clones in this sample may be carry-over from other donors' samples.

As to this clone: A far larger clone is one nucleotide away, so this likely arose from a read error. This same CDR3 is encoded by further DNA sequences in the sample. This rearrangement joins TRBV25-1 to TRBJ1-3, with D perhaps TRBD1 (6 bases). Germline loops: CDR1 MGHDK, CDR2 SYGVNS. The CDR3 covers 13 residues. CDR3 bases: TGTGCCAGTAGTGAACAGGGTGGAAACACCATATATTTT. This encodes CASSEQGGNTIYF.

Comments on this clone: The likely explanation is a read error, given a far larger clone one base away. This chain joins TRBV4-2 and TRBJ2-3, with 11 bases matching TRBD2. The CDR3 spans 17 residues. J was trimmed by 8 bases and V by 1 base; bases with no gene match: 11. The germline gives CDR1 LGHNA, CDR2 YNFKEQ. This CDR3 reads CASSQGSSGRREGTQYF. The CDR3 DNA reads TGTGCCAGCAGCCAAGGGTCTAGCGGGAGGCGAGAAGGTACGCAGTATTTT.

The rearrangement uses TRBV19 and TRBJ1-2; perhaps TRBD1 as D (6 bases). This CDR3 contains 13 residues. Germline V gene lookup returns CDR1 LNHDA and CDR2 SQIVND (reference sequence). V was cut by 2 bases and J by 5 bases, with 9 bases left in between. DNA of the CDR3: TGTGCCAGTAGTATAAACAGGGATTATGGCTACACCTTC. Translating gives CASSINRDYGYTF. Full variable domain (outside the CDR3, taken from reference TRBV19 and TRBJ1-2): DGGITQSPKYLFRKEGQNVTLSCEQNLNHDAMYWYRQDPGQGLRLIYYSQIVNDFQKGDIAEGYSVSREKKESFPLTVTSAQKNPTAFYLCASSINRDYGYTFGSGTRLTVV.

This sequence joins TRBV2 and TRBJ1-5; the D gene is possibly TRBD1 (5 bases). Germline CDR1 and CDR2: SNHLY and FYNNEI. V was shortened by 8 bases and J by 7 bases, with 15 bases between the two germline ends. The CDR3 runs to 13 residues. As DNA, the CDR3 is TGTGCCAGCGTGGGGGGGTTCGGGCAGCCCCAGCATTTT. Its protein is CASVGGFGQPQHF.

V and J are TRBV6-5 and TRBJ2-2; D is unresolved. Trimming left V 0 bases short and J 6 bases short, with 5 bases between. Per the germline V gene, CDR1 is MNHEY and CDR2 is SVGAGI. The length of the CDR3 is 13 residues. The CDR3 DNA is TGTGCCAGCAGTTACTCCCTTTCCGGGGAGCTGTTTTTT. It codes for CASSYSLSGELFF.

The chain links TRBV5-3 to TRBJ2-2; 11 nucleotides align to TRBD2. TRBV5-3 is classed as an ORF, of uncertain function. V shed 6 bases and J 6 bases; nucleotides not matched to a gene: 19. The length of the CDR3 is 19 residues. CDR3 region: CARNLRGLADERSSGELFF. In nucleotides, the CDR3 is TGTGCCAGAAACCTGAGGGGACTAGCGGACGAACGATCCTCCGGGGAGCTGTTTTTT.

This clone was recorded once. This rearrangement joins TRBV19 to TRBJ1-1; 8 nucleotides match TRBD1. Germline-derived CDR1 and CDR2 are LNHDA and SQIVND (reference sequence). The CDR3 covers 18 residues. V lost 7 bases and J lost 2; bases outside the gene matches: 18. In nucleotides, the CDR3 is TGTGCCAGTACTATTCTATTCGCCTCGGACAGGGCTAACACTGAAGCTTTCTTT. This encodes CASTILFASDRANTEAFF.

About this clone: Other DNA sequences in this specimen translate into the identical CDR3. The CDR3 nucleotides are TGTGCCAGCAGTCCGCGGACTAGCGGATCCTCCTACAATGAGCAGTTCTTC. This encodes CASSPRTSGSSYNEQFF. The chain uses TRBV28 and TRBJ2-1; TRBD2 matches 10 bases. Germline lookup yields CDR1 MDHEN and CDR2 SYDVKM. The CDR3 contains 17 residues. V lost 5 bases to trimming and J lost 0 bases; unmatched junction nucleotides: 7.

This CDR3 reads CASSLGGRGNTIYF. CDR3 coding DNA: TGTGCCAGCAGCTTGGGGGGGCGAGGAAACACCATATATTTT. V usage is TRBV5-6 and J usage is TRBJ1-3, with D maybe TRBD1 (6 bases). Trimming pared 0 bases from V and 4 bases from J, leaving 8 bases between. Germline lookup yields CDR1 SGHDT and CDR2 YYEEEE. The CDR3 consists of 14 residues.

This sequence joins TRBV5-4 and TRBJ2-2; 11 bases line up with TRBD2. The CDR3 is 16 amino acids. J lost 6 bases, V lost 4 bases, and 8 bases had no gene match. Germline lookup yields CDR1 SGHNT and CDR2 YYREEE (reference sequence). CDR3 residues: CASSRPSGRQAGELFF. The CDR3 DNA sequence: TGTGCCAGCAGCCGTCCTAGCGGGAGGCAGGCCGGGGAGCTGTTTTTT.

The chain joins TRBV7-7 to TRBJ2-3, with D uncertain. The germline V and J ends were trimmed by 3 bases and 2 bases, with 12 bases remaining between them. Looked up from germline, CDR1 is SSHAT and CDR2 is FNYEAQ (reference sequence). The CDR3 is 15 amino acids. The CDR3 loop reads CASSLGSSFTDTQYF. CDR3 nucleotide sequence: TGTGCCAGCAGCTTGGGGTCTAGTTTCACAGATACGCAGTATTTT.

This clone was found once. The chain links TRBV27 to TRBJ2-2, with 11 bases lining up with TRBD2. CDR3 length equals 15 residues. V gave up 7 bases and J gave up 4 bases; unmatched junction bases: 5. Germline lookup yields CDR1 MNHEY and CDR2 SMNVEV (reference sequence). This chain's CDR3 is CASKRGTSGTGELFF. The CDR3 bases are TGTGCCAGCAAAAGGGGGACTAGCGGCACCGGGGAGCTGTTTTTT.

The V gene is TRBV28, the J gene TRBJ2-4, with D possibly matching TRBD1 (7 bases). Trimming shortened V by 5 bases and J by 9 bases, and 23 bases separated the two germline ends. The CDR3 totals 16 residues. Germline loops: CDR1 MDHEN, CDR2 SYDVKM. CDR3 nucleotides: TGTGCCAGCAGTCCAGACAGGGAGGTGGCCTTTGGCATTCAGTACTTC. Protein: CASSPDREVAFGIQYF.

The CDR3 DNA reads TGCGCCAGCAGCTTGACGGGGGGCCCGAACACCGGGGAGCTGTTTTTT. Translated: CASSLTGGPNTGELFF. This chain joins TRBV5-1 and TRBJ2-2, with a possible D match to TRBD2 (7 bases). The length of the CDR3 is 16 residues. Germline V gene data show CDR1 as SGHRS and CDR2 as YFSETQ. Trimming took 1 base from V and 0 from J, leaving 10 bases between them.

The chain combines TRBV6-5 with TRBJ2-7, with 8 bases matching TRBD2. The V segment lost 2 bases and the J segment 6 bases; nucleotides outside the gene matches: 6. Looked up from germline, CDR1 is MNHEY and CDR2 is SVGAGI. This CDR3 is built from 14 residues. The CDR3 sequence: CASSYKAGAIEQYF. The CDR3 DNA follows: TGTGCCAGCAGTTACAAAGCGGGAGCTATCGAGCAGTACTTC.

V and J are TRBV9 and TRBJ1-3; D ambiguous. Trimming took 0 bases from V and 0 from J, leaving 10 bases between them. The V gene's germline CDR1 is SGDLS and CDR2 YYNGEE. There are 16 residues in the CDR3. The CDR3 sequence: CASSVVGSNSGNTIYF. CDR3 DNA sequence: TGTGCCAGCAGCGTAGTCGGCAGCAACTCTGGAAACACCATATATTTT.

The V gene is TRBV27, the J gene TRBJ2-6; D may be TRBD1 (6 bases). Trimming took 5 bases from V and 1 from J, leaving 15 bases between them. Germline V gene lookup returns CDR1 MNHEY and CDR2 SMNVEV (reference sequence). The CDR3 spans 17 residues. CDR3 in amino acids: CASSATDRPSGANVLTF. The DNA of the CDR3 is TGTGCCAGCAGTGCGACGGACAGACCTTCTGGGGCCAACGTCCTGACTTTC.

This clone was seen a handful of times. A far larger clone lies a single base away; this is likely a read error. The chain has TRBV29-1 and TRBJ2-5; 9 nucleotides match TRBD2. J was trimmed by 4 bases and V by 2 bases; bases with no gene match: 8. Per germline, CDR1 SQVTM and CDR2 ANQGSEA. CDR3 length: 15 amino acids. The DNA of the CDR3 is TGCAGCGTTGAACGGGGCGGGAGGGAGGTAGAGACCCAGTACTTC. Protein: CSVERGGREVETQYF.

This clone has just one count. This chain connects TRBV7-2 to TRBJ2-7; D uncertain. This CDR3 is built from 18 residues. Germline V gives CDR1 SGHTA, CDR2 FQGNSA. Trimming took off 3 bases at V and 2 bases at J, with 23 bases between the two ends. CDR3 nucleotides: TGTGCCAGCAGCTTTCCTCCGCGAAGGCAGGTCCTTACCTACGAGCAGTACTTC. Translated, it gives CASSFPPRRQVLTYEQYF.

As regards this clone: A much larger clone sits a single nucleotide away, making a read error possible. Distinct nucleotide sequences in the sample also encode this CDR3. The CDR3 bases are TGTGCCAGCAGCTTAACGTACAGCGCCACAGGGTCCAATGAGCAGTTCTTC. Amino acid sequence: CASSLTYSATGSNEQFF. The gene calls are TRBV5-1 and TRBJ2-1; the D gene is possibly TRBD1 (6 bases). The CDR3 is 17 amino acids. Germline V lookup: CDR1 SGHRS, CDR2 YFSETQ.

The chain joins TRBV18 to TRBJ2-7, with a possible D match to TRBD2 (5 bases). CDR1 and CDR2 (germline): KGHSH, LQKENI. The CDR3 spans 14 residues. V shed 0 bases and J shed 0 bases, with 6 bases lying between them. The CDR3 spells CASSPPEDSYEQYF. The CDR3 DNA reads as TGTGCCAGCTCACCACCGGAGGACTCCTACGAGCAGTACTTC.

This chain joins TRBV9 and TRBJ2-5; D possibly uses TRBD1 or TRBD2 (5 bases each). This CDR3 spans 14 amino acids. Looked up from germline, CDR1 is SGDLS and CDR2 is YYNGEE. With 3 bases removed from V and 5 bases from J, the gap between germline ends came to 14 bases. The CDR3 spells CASSEGPSGETQYF. CDR3 bases: TGTGCCAGCAGCGAGGGACCATCTGGCGAGACCCAGTACTTC.

V usage is TRBV7-9 and J usage is TRBJ2-7; either TRBD1 or TRBD2 may supply D (6 bases each). The germline CDR1 and CDR2 sequences are SEHNR and FQNEAQ (reference sequence). The CDR3 loop spans 16 amino acids. The ends were cut back, 8 bases at V and 2 bases at J, with 22 bases in the middle. The CDR3 region is CASASDRGRNPYEQYF. The DNA of the CDR3 is TGTGCCAGCGCTTCGGACAGAGGGAGGAACCCCTACGAGCAGTACTTC.

V usage is TRBV4-3 and J usage is TRBJ2-2; D is uncertain. Per germline, CDR1 LGHNA and CDR2 YSLEER. The CDR3 is 17 amino acids. The V gene lost 0 bases and the J gene lost 4 bases, with 15 bases spanning the gap. Written as DNA, the CDR3 is TGCGCCAGCAGCCAAGATAACTACCCCATGCTCACCGGGGAGCTGTTTTTT. Translated, it gives CASSQDNYPMLTGELFF.

This clone has only one observation. V is TRBV12-5 and J is TRBJ1-2; 12 bases are shared with TRBD1. CDR3 size: 13 residues. Per the germline V gene, CDR1 is LGHNT and CDR2 is FRNRAP. The CDR3 is CDGTGGKSYGYTF. The CDR3 region has the DNA TGTGACGGGACAGGGGGCAAAAGCTATGGCTACACCTTC.

This clone was detected only a few times. This sample also contains other DNA sequences that code for the same CDR3. The J gene is TRBJ2-7, the V gene TRBV27; 8 bases map to TRBD1. The V gene's germline CDR1 is MNHEY and CDR2 SMNVEV (reference sequence). CDR3 length: 16 residues. V lost 2 bases to trimming and J lost 2 bases; unmatched junction nucleotides: 8. CDR3 sequence: CASSLRVGTGTYEQYF. Here the CDR3 DNA reads TGTGCCAGCAGTTTACGTGTTGGGACAGGTACCTACGAGCAGTACTTC.

The chain couples TRBV30 to TRBJ1-2; the D gene is possibly TRBD1 (5 bases). Germline lookup yields CDR1 GTSNPN and CDR2 SVGIG (reference sequence). The V and J ends lost 1 base and 4 bases respectively, with 10 bases between them. The CDR3 has 13 residues. CDR3 coding DNA: TGTGCCTGGAGTGAACAGGCCTTCTATGGCTACACCTTC. This codes for CAWSEQAFYGYTF.

The V gene is TRBV5-1, the J gene TRBJ1-4; no clear D gene. There are 16 residues in the CDR3. V dropped 1 base and J dropped 0 bases, with 10 bases sitting between them. The V gene's germline CDR1 is SGHRS and CDR2 YFSETQ. The CDR3 DNA reads as TGCGCCAGCAGCTTGCGTCCCCCACCAACTAATGAAAAACTGTTTTTT. Protein product: CASSLRPPPTNEKLFF. The full variable domain, rest sourced from reference TRBV5-1 and TRBJ1-4, is KAGVTQTPRYLIKTRGQQVTLSCSPISGHRSVSWYQQTPGQGLQFLFEYFSETQRNKGNFPGRFSGRQFSNSRSEMNVSTLELGDSALYLCASSLRPPPTNEKLFFGSGTQLSVL.

This clone came up once. This may stem from a read error, because a much larger clone lies one nucleotide away. V gene TRBV7-9 combines with J gene TRBJ2-1; 8 bases match TRBD2. This CDR3 has 13 amino acids. Germline lookup yields CDR1 SEHNR and CDR2 FQNEAQ (reference sequence). J was trimmed by 9 bases and V by 5 bases; bases with no gene match: 6. CDR3 coding DNA: TGTGCCAGCAGCGTTACTGCGGGGGGTGAGCAGTTCTTC. As protein: CASSVTAGGEQFF.

This clone was detected only once. The chain couples TRBV5-1 to TRBJ2-7, with TRBD2 identical over 9 bases. The CDR3 has 17 amino acids. Germline V gives CDR1 SGHRS, CDR2 YFSETQ. The J segment lost 7 bases and the V segment lost 4 bases, leaving 18 bases of the junction unmatched. In DNA form, the CDR3 reads TGCGCCAGCAGCCTGGCCATTGCGGGAGGGCCGGTGGGGGAGCAGTACTTC. This translates into CASSLAIAGGPVGEQYF.